The 11 T cell receptor beta chains listed next were all sequenced from one sample in a study of blood T cell repertoires in COVID-19 (dated by TCRdb to 2018 to 2020). The library was prepared using the immunoSEQ multiplex PCR assay. Held by TCRdb, this immuneACCESS table contains in-frame sequences only and omits some clones. Under half of the omission traces to an unresolved V gene where checked; the cause of the rest is unknown. The sample has about 300,000 clones on record, around 92% of them singletons. The ten biggest clones cover 6.4% of the sample. The specimen sequenced was peripheral blood. The receptors here all came from a man younger than 30 who had recovered from COVID-19.

This clone was recorded a few times. J is TRBJ2-1 and V is TRBV3-1 (or the pseudogene TRBV3-2); weak D call: TRBD1 (6 bases). The CDR3 is 13 amino acids. Germline CDR1 is LGHDT and CDR2 is YNNKEL (reference sequence). Between the trimmed V and J ends, which lost 4 bases and 6 bases, there was a span of 10 bases. CDR3 amino acids: CASSLGQLNEQFF. The DNA for the CDR3 is TGTGCCAGCAGCCTAGGACAGCTCAATGAGCAGTTCTTC.

Points on this clone: This CDR3 is also generated by other DNA sequences in the sample. The chain has TRBV4-1 and TRBJ1-5; tentative D call: TRBD1 (6 bases). Trimming took off 0 bases at V and 0 bases at J, with 9 bases between the two ends. CDR3 size: 16 residues. Germline loops: CDR1 MGHRA, CDR2 YSYEKL. Written as DNA, the CDR3 is TGCGCCAGCAGCCAAGAAGGCAGGGGTAGCAATCAGCCCCAGCATTTT. Translating gives CASSQEGRGSNQPQHF.

The chain recombines TRBV7-2 with TRBJ1-3; the match to TRBD1 covers 8 bases. This CDR3 has 15 residues. The V gene end was trimmed by 8 bases and the J gene end by 1 base; junction bases not matched to a gene: 7. Germline loops: CDR1 SGHTA, CDR2 FQGNSA. The CDR3 region has the DNA TGTGCCAGCTCTTCAGGGGGCTTGTCTGGAAACACCATATATTTT. It codes for CASSSGGLSGNTIYF.

V usage is TRBV5-1 and J usage is TRBJ2-7; 9 bases are a match to TRBD1. The germline V gene has CDR1 SGHRS and CDR2 YFSETQ. The ends lost 4 bases at V and 7 bases at J; junction bases unmatched: 18. CDR3 length: 17 amino acids. Written as DNA, the CDR3 is TGCGCCAGCAGCCCGAATCCCGGGACAGGGACTTTCCGTGAGCAGTACTTC. Translation: CASSPNPGTGTFREQYF.

V and J are TRBV27 and TRBJ1-1, with TRBD1 matching over 7 bases. Germline loops: CDR1 MNHEY, CDR2 SMNVEV (reference sequence). This CDR3 region has 13 residues. V gave up 3 bases and J gave up 4 bases; unmatched junction bases: 2. This CDR3 is CASSFDRATEAFF. Here the CDR3 DNA reads TGTGCCAGCAGTTTTGACAGGGCCACTGAAGCTTTCTTT.

J is TRBJ1-2 and V is TRBV7-8, with 7 bases aligning to TRBD1. Germline CDR1 is SGHVS and CDR2 is FQNEAQ. The CDR3 is made up of 13 amino acids. The V gene end was trimmed by 3 bases and the J gene end by 6 bases; junction bases not matched to a gene: 4. CDR3 protein: CASSFDRVDGYTF. The CDR3 nucleotides are TGTGCCAGCAGCTTCGACAGGGTGGATGGCTACACCTTC.

This clone has just one count. The genes are TRBV4-2 and TRBJ2-7, with D perhaps matching TRBD1 (6 bases). V lost 0 bases to trimming and J lost 2 bases, with 8 bases between them. The V gene's germline CDR1 is LGHNA and CDR2 YNFKEQ. This CDR3 is 14 amino acids long. The CDR3 protein is CASSQDRGTYEQYF. The CDR3 nucleotides read TGTGCCAGCAGCCAAGACAGGGGAACCTACGAGCAGTACTTC.

The gene calls are TRBV7-2 and TRBJ2-6; TRBD1 matches 12 bases. This CDR3 is 15 amino acids long. Looked up from germline, CDR1 is SGHTA and CDR2 is FQGNSA. In DNA, the CDR3 is TGTGCATGGGGGACAGGGGGCCCTGGGGCCAACGTCCTGACTTTC. This encodes CAWGTGGPGANVLTF. Drawing the rest from reference TRBV7-2 and TRBJ2-6, the complete variable domain is GAGVSQSPSNKVTEKGKDVELRCDPISGHTALYWYRQSLGQGLEFLIYFQGNSAPDKSGLPSDRFSAERTGGSVSTLTIQRTQQEDSAVYLCAWGTGGPGANVLTFGAGSRLTVL.

The rearrangement links TRBV4-3 to TRBJ2-7; possibly TRBD1 for D (6 bases). Trimming took off 0 bases at V and 2 bases at J, with 8 bases between the two ends. This CDR3 region has 14 residues. Germline V lookup: CDR1 LGHNA, CDR2 YSLEER. The CDR3 loop is CASSQEQGPYEQYF. The CDR3 DNA is TGCGCCAGCAGCCAAGAACAGGGCCCCTACGAGCAGTACTTC.

The V call is TRBV29-1, the J call TRBJ2-2; 12 nucleotides match TRBD1. The CDR3 has 14 residues. CDR1 SQVTM and CDR2 ANQGSEA come from the germline V gene. Trimming took 4 bases from V and 8 from J; bases not matched to a gene: 5. CDR3 amino acids: CSVGGTGGTGELFF. CDR3 in DNA: TGCAGCGTTGGAGGGACAGGGGGCACTGGGGAGCTGTTTTTT.

The chain carries TRBV19 and TRBJ1-1, with 7 bases aligning to TRBD1. The germline V gene encodes CDR1 LNHDA and CDR2 SQIVND (reference sequence). The CDR3 is made up of 14 amino acids. J lost 0 bases, V lost 5 bases, and 3 bases had no gene match. CDR3 amino acids: CASSLGTVNTEAFF. The CDR3 region has the DNA TGTGCCAGTAGTCTAGGGACAGTGAACACTGAAGCTTTCTTT.